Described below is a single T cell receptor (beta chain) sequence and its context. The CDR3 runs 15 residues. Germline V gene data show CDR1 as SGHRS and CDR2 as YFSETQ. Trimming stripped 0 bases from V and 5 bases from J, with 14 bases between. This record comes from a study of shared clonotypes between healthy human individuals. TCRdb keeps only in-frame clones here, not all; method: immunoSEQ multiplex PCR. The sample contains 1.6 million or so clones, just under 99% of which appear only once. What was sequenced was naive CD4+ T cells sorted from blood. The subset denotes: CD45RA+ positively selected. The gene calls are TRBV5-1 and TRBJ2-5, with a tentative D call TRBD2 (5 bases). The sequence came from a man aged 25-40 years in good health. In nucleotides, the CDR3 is TGCGCCAGCAGCTTGGGCCTTTTGGGCGGGGAGACCCAGTACTTC. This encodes CASSLGLLGGETQYF.